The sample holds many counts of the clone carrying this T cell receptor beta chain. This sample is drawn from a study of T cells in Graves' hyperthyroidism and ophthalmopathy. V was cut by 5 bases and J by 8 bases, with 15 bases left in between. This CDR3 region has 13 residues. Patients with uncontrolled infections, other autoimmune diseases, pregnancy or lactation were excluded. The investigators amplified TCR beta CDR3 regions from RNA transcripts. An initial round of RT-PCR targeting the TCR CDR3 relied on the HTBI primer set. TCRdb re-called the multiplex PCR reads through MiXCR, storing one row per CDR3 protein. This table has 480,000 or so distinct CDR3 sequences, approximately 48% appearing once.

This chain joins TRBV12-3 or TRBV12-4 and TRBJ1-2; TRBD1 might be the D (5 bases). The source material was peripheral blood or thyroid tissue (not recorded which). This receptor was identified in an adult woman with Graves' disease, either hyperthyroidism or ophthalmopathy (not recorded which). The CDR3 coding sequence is TGTGCCAGCAGTCCCCTGGACGGGGCGGGCTACACCTTC. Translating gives CASSPLDGAGYTF.